This T cell receptor beta chain comes out of a study of blood T cell repertoires in COVID-19. Study-wide background: Italy, Spain and the United States were the sources of the convalescent and acute COVID-19 samples. The cDNA or gDNA used as material had been derived from T cells, B-cell-depleted T cells, or PBMCs.

Original analysis: Cell counts per sample came from amplifying reference gene primers. Libraries were prepared by immunoSEQ multiplex PCR; TCRdb keeps only in-frame clonotypes and omits some of them. V and J calls plus clone size are reproduced from that table; the DNA served to infer D and trimming. The data show 160,000 or so clones, 90% seen once. The CDR3 contains 17 residues. The chain combines TRBV12-2 with TRBJ1-5; TRBD1 reflects the table's D call only, with no check against the DNA. TRBV12-2 is given as a pseudogene. The clonotype was recovered from a man between 60 and 75 years old with active or convalescent COVID-19. Sequencing was performed on peripheral blood. CDR3 sequence: CASRLAMQGDAHKPQHF. As DNA, the CDR3 is TGTGCAAGTCGCTTAGCGATGCAGGGGGACGCTCATAAGCCCCAGCATTTT.